This T cell receptor beta chain is drawn from a study of shared clonotypes between healthy human individuals. In germline, CDR1 is SGHTA, CDR2 FQGNSA. CDR3 size: 12 residues. Trimming left V 0 bases short and J 10 bases short, with 7 bases between. Some clones are missing from TCRdb's copy, which holds only in-frame ones; the method was immunoSEQ multiplex PCR. The data hold approximately 1.4 million clones, with around 98% observed a single time. The receptor was isolated from a man aged 30 to 39 in good health. The chain combines TRBV7-2 with TRBJ2-1; D call uncertain. Material for sequencing was naive CD4+ T cells sorted from blood. Subset defined: CD45RA+ positively selected. This chain's CDR3 is CASSLATTEQFF. As DNA, the CDR3 is TGTGCCAGCAGCTTAGCAACTACCGAGCAGTTCTTC.